The rows below give T cell receptor beta chains drawn from one sample of a study of cytomegalovirus exposure and HLA in healthy donors. Clones were sequenced by immunoSEQ multiplex PCR, and TCRdb holds only the in-frame ones, with some missing. The data hold around 150,000 clones, with 70% to 80% observed a single time. Source material: PBMCs. These TCRs come from a man aged 25 to 40 in good health and CMV-seronegative. Each CDR3 is given with its conserved first and last residue. A D gene is named only where the DNA matches it firmly. Size is omitted from some rows. Given values are once, few, many or a class for expanded clones.

V	D	size	J	DNA	CDR3
TRBV5-1	TRBD2	once	TRBJ2-7	TGCGCCAGCAGCTTGGGACCGTTCAACGGGGGGACGAGGCCCTACGAGCAGTACTTC	CASSLGPFNGGTRPYEQYF
TRBV6-1	-	-	TRBJ1-4	TGTGCCAGCAGTGAACCCTCACCAGGGTCTTTCGAAAAACTGTTTTTT	CASSEPSPGSFEKLFF
TRBV5-4	TRBD1	once	TRBJ2-7	TGTGCCAGCAGCCAGGGGGCAGGGAGCTCCTACGAGCAGTACTTC	CASSQGAGSSYEQYF
TRBV30	-	-	TRBJ2-3	TGTGCCTGGATGGTTGGCGGGAGCACAGATACGCAGTATTTT	CAWMVGGSTDTQYF
TRBV11-3	TRBD2	once	TRBJ2-5	TGTGCCAGCAGCCCTAGGCGGGGGAGGACGGGGTTTTACCAAGAGACCCAGTACTTC	CASSPRRGRTGFYQETQYF
TRBV6-5	-	-	TRBJ1-2	TGTGCCAGCAGTTATTTCGGCCTAGGGAGCCACTATGGCTACACCTTC	CASSYFGLGSHYGYTF
TRBV19	-	-	TRBJ2-1	TGTGCCGCTGGATGGGGGGAGCGCAAAAACTCCTACAATGAGCAGTTCTTC	CAAGWGERKNSYNEQFF
TRBV9	TRBD1	-	TRBJ2-5	TGTGCCAGCAGCCCCGATAGGGGGCCCCAGTACTTC	CASSPDRGPQYF
TRBV11-2	-	-	TRBJ2-4	TGTGCCAGCAGCTTAGATCCAGGGGCAGAAAACATTCAGTACTTC	CASSLDPGAENIQYF
TRBV27	-	-	TRBJ2-3	TGTGCCAGCAGTTATCTAGGGAGCGATACGCAGTATTTT	CASSYLGSDTQYF
TRBV27	TRBD2	-	TRBJ2-7	TGTGCCAGCAGCCTCGAGGCTCCGGGACTAGCGGGAGGGTTGTACTTC	CASSLEAPGLAGGLYF
TRBV14	TRBD1	few	TRBJ2-5	TGTGCCAGCAGCCTGGGACAGTCCCGGGGAGAGACCCAGTACTTC	CASSLGQSRGETQYF
TRBV13	-	-	TRBJ2-5	TGTGCCAGCAGCCCCACGACTAGTCTCAACCAGGAGACCCAGTACTTC	CASSPTTSLNQETQYF
TRBV5-4	-	-	TRBJ2-3	TGTGCCAGCAGCTTGGGGATCCGGGGAGCCACAGATACGCAGTATTTT	CASSLGIRGATDTQYF
TRBV10-2	TRBD1	-	TRBJ2-7	TGCGCCGGCAGTGGGGACAGGGGGTCTGTAACCTACGAGCAGTACTTC	CAGSGDRGSVTYEQYF
TRBV23-1	-	-	TRBJ1-2	TGCGCCAGCAGTCAATACCGATGCTCGTCGACAGCCACCTACTATGGCTACACCTTC	CASSQYRCSSTATYYGYTF
TRBV7-2	TRBD2	once	TRBJ2-5	TGTGCCAGCAGCTTCCCTACTAGCGGGACAGAGACCCAGTACTTC	CASSFPTSGTETQYF
TRBV7-7	TRBD2	-	TRBJ2-5	TGTGCTAGCAGCTTGGGACTAGCGAGAGAGACCCAGTACTTC	CASSLGLARETQYF
TRBV18	-	-	TRBJ2-3	TGTGCCAGCTCACCAGGGTTAGGGGCAGATACGCAGTATTTT	CASSPGLGADTQYF
TRBV6-5	-	-	TRBJ1-1	TGTGCCAGCCGGGCAGGGCAGGGCACTGAAGCTTTCTTT	CASRAGQGTEAFF
TRBV2	TRBD1	-	TRBJ2-2	TGTGCCAGCAGCCAACAGGGGACCGGGGAGCTGTTTTTT	CASSQQGTGELFF
TRBV7-2	TRBD2	-	TRBJ2-5	TGTGCCAGCGCAATGCAAGCGGGATCGGAGACCCAGTACTTC	CASAMQAGSETQYF
TRBV7-9	TRBD2	-	TRBJ2-5	TGTGCCAGCAGCTTAGGTTTAGCGGGACGGCAAGAGACCCAGTACTTC	CASSLGLAGRQETQYF